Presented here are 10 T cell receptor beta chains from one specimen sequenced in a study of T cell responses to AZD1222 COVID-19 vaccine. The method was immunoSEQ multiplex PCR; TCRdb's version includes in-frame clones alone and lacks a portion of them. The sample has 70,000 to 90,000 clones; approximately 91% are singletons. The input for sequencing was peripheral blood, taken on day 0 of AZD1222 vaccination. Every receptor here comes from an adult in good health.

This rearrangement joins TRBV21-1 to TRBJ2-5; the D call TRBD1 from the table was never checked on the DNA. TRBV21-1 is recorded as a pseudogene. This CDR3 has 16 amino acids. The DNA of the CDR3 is TGTGCCAGCGCCAGGCCAGAGGACAGGGGCAGAGAGACCCAGTACTTC. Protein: CASARPEDRGRETQYF.

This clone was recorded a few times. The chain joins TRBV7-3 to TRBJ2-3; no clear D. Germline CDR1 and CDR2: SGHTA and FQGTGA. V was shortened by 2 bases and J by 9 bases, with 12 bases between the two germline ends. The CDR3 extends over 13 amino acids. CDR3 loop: CASSLDEDGTQYF. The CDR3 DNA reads TGTGCCAGCAGCTTAGATGAGGACGGAACGCAGTATTTT.

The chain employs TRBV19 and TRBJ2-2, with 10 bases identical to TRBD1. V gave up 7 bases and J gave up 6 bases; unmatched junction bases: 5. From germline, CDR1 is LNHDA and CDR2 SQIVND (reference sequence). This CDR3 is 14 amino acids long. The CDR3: CASILGTGAGELFF. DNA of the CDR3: TGTGCCAGTATCCTTGGGACAGGGGCCGGGGAGCTGTTTTTT.

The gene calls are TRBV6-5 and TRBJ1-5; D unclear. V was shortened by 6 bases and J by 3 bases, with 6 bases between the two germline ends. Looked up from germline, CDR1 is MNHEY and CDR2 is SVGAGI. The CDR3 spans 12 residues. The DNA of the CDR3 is TGTGCCAGCAGCCGCCCCAATCAGCCCCAGCATTTT. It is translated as CASSRPNQPQHF.

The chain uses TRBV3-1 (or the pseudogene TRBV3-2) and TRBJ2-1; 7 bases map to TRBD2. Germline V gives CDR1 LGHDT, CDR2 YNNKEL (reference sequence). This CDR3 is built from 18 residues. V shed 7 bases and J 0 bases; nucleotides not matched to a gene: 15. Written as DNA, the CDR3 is TGTGCCAGCACCTCCTCTGCGGGGGTCTCGAGCTCCTACAATGAGCAGTTCTTC. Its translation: CASTSSAGVSSSYNEQFF.

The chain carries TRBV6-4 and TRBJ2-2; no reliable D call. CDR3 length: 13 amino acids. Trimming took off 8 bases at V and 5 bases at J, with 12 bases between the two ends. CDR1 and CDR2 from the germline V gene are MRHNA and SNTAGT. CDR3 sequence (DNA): TGTGCCAGCTCAACCACTCCGACCGGGGAGCTGTTTTTT. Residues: CASSTTPTGELFF.

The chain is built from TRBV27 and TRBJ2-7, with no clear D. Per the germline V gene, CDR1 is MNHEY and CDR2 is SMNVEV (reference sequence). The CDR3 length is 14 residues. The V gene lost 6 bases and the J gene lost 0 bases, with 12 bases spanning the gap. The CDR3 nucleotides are TGTGCCAGCAGGCTAGACACCGTCTCCTACGAGCAGTACTTC. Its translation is CASRLDTVSYEQYF.

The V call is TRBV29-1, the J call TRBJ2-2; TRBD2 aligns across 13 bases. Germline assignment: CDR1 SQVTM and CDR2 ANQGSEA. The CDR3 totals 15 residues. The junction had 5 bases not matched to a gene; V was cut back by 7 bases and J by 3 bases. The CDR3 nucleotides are TGCAGCGGGGGGACTAGCGGGGCGGACACCGGGGAGCTGTTTTTT. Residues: CSGGTSGADTGELFF.

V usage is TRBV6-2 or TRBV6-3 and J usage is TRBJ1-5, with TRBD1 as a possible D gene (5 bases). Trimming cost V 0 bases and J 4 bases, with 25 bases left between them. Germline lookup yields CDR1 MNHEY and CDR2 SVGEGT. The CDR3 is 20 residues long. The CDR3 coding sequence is TGTGCCAGCAGTTACTCGAAGGTTATAGGGGCCCCGTCTTTTAATCAGCCCCAGCATTTT. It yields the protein CASSYSKVIGAPSFNQPQHF.

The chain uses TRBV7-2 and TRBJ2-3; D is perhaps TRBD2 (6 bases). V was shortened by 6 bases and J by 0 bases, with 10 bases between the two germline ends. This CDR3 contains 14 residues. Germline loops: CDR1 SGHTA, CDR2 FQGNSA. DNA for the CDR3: TGTGCCAGCAGGCGGAGGGCGAGCACAGATACGCAGTATTTT. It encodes CASRRRASTDTQYF.